The 20 T cell receptor beta chains below all came from one sample that was sequenced in a study of cytomegalovirus exposure and HLA in healthy donors. It was with 60 Vbeta and 13 Jbeta primers that the PCR ran. Some clones are missing from TCRdb's copy, which holds only in-frame ones; the method was immunoSEQ multiplex PCR. This sample's clone table lists 40,000 to 65,000 clones. Input material: PBMCs. The receptors stem from a man aged 40-55 years in good health and CMV-seropositive.

The chain uses TRBV4-2 and TRBJ1-2; no definite D call. This CDR3 region has 13 residues. Germline-derived CDR1 and CDR2 are LGHNA and YNFKEQ. The germline V and J ends were trimmed by 4 bases and 4 bases, with 10 bases remaining between them. CDR3 amino acids: CASSPGSSYGYTF. As DNA, the CDR3 is TGTGCCAGCAGCCCAGGCTCAAGCTATGGCTACACCTTC.

The chain combines TRBV5-1 with TRBJ1-2; 8 positions match TRBD1. V lost 0 bases and J lost 7; bases outside the gene matches: 11. The germline V gene has CDR1 SGHRS and CDR2 YFSETQ. The CDR3 sequence is 16 residues long. DNA for the CDR3: TGCGCCAGCAGCTTGGCCGGTGGCAGGGGGCCGGTTGGCTACACCTTC. Its protein product is CASSLAGGRGPVGYTF.

V gene TRBV7-3 combines with J gene TRBJ2-5; a weak D match, TRBD2 (5 bases). The germline V gene has CDR1 SGHTA and CDR2 FQGTGA. Trimming cost V 3 bases and J 2 bases, with 7 bases left between them. The CDR3 contains 13 residues. The CDR3 bases are TGTGCCAGCAGCTTCCGGGGACAAGAGACCCAGTACTTC. Translation: CASSFRGQETQYF.

The gene calls are TRBV2 and TRBJ1-2, with D tentatively TRBD1 (6 bases). Trimming removed 6 bases at V and 12 bases at J, with 11 bases between. The CDR3 length is 10 residues. Germline-derived CDR1 and CDR2 are SNHLY and FYNNEI. The CDR3 sequence: CASRQGENTF. In DNA, the CDR3 is TGTGCCAGCAGACAGGGTGAGAACACCTTC.

The chain combines TRBV4-3 with TRBJ2-5; D perhaps matches TRBD1 (6 bases). V was shortened by 4 bases and J by 2 bases, with 14 bases between the two germline ends. The CDR3 runs 15 residues. The germline gives CDR1 LGHNA, CDR2 YSLEER. The CDR3 sequence is CASSLAGGQQETQYF. CDR3 coding DNA: TGCGCCAGCAGCCTCGCTGGTGGACAGCAAGAGACCCAGTACTTC.

The genes are TRBV2 and TRBJ2-3, with 11 bases identical to TRBD2. The CDR3 has 16 residues. Germline V CDR1 and CDR2: SNHLY, FYNNEI. V lost 3 bases and J lost 5; bases outside the gene matches: 7. CDR3 in amino acids: CASSELAGGSGDTQYF. As DNA, the CDR3 is TGTGCCAGCAGTGAGCTAGCGGGGGGATCAGGAGATACGCAGTATTTT.

The J gene is TRBJ1-6, the V gene TRBV5-1; 8 nucleotides agree with TRBD1. With 0 bases clipped from V and 10 bases from J, the junction kept 9 bases outside the gene matches. The CDR3 has 16 amino acids. The germline V gene encodes CDR1 SGHRS and CDR2 YFSETQ. The CDR3, as DNA: TGCGCCAGCAGCTTGGGAAACCAGGGGGCAGAGTCACCCCTCCACTTT. Its protein is CASSLGNQGAESPLHF.

The V and J genes are TRBV5-1 and TRBJ1-1; 9 nucleotides align to TRBD1. This CDR3 comprises 15 residues. Looked up from germline, CDR1 is SGHRS and CDR2 is YFSETQ. V trimming: 1 base; J trimming: 3 bases; junction bases outside the gene matches: 4. CDR3 loop: CASSLYRTGDTEAFF. DNA of the CDR3: TGCGCCAGCAGCTTGTATCGGACAGGGGACACTGAAGCTTTCTTT.

The chain employs TRBV29-1 and TRBJ2-2; possible D gene TRBD1, 5 bases. Trimming removed 4 bases from V and 3 bases from J, with 12 bases in between. Germline CDR1 SQVTM, CDR2 ANQGSEA. This CDR3 is 14 amino acids long. The CDR3 DNA reads TGCAGCGTTGCAAAACAGGAGTACACCGGGGAGCTGTTTTTT. Its translation is CSVAKQEYTGELFF.

This chain connects TRBV4-3 to TRBJ1-6, with D perhaps matching TRBD1 (6 bases). V was clipped by 0 bases and J by 10 bases, with 16 bases between them. Germline V gene lookup returns CDR1 LGHNA and CDR2 YSLEER. The CDR3 contains 16 residues. CDR3 region: CASSQDPGTKESPLHF. For the CDR3, the DNA is TGCGCCAGCAGCCAAGATCCAGGGACAAAGGAGTCACCCCTCCACTTT.

This chain uses TRBV27 with TRBJ2-1; 12 nucleotides match TRBD2. The CDR3 has 13 residues. V shed 6 bases and J 8 bases; nucleotides not matched to a gene: 2. Germline lookup yields CDR1 MNHEY and CDR2 SMNVEV (reference sequence). The DNA of the CDR3 is TGTGCCAGCAGGGGACTAGCGGGTTATGAGCAGTTCTTC. Amino acids: CASRGLAGYEQFF.

V gene TRBV10-3 combines with J gene TRBJ1-1; D not resolved. V shed 6 bases and J shed 4 bases, with 12 bases lying between them. The germline V gene encodes CDR1 ENHRY and CDR2 SYGVKD. The length of the CDR3 is 13 residues. The CDR3 is CAISQQKSTEAFF. CDR3 coding DNA: TGTGCCATCAGCCAACAGAAATCCACTGAAGCTTTCTTT.

This chain uses TRBV7-9 with TRBJ1-2, with D possibly TRBD1 on 5 matching bases. CDR1 SEHNR and CDR2 FQNEAQ come from the germline V gene (reference sequence). V lost 2 bases and J 4 bases, leaving 11 bases between the germline ends. This CDR3 has 14 amino acids. CDR3: CASSLTQGGYGYTF. As DNA, the CDR3 is TGTGCCAGCAGCTTAACTCAGGGCGGCTATGGCTACACCTTC.

The CDR3 DNA follows: TGCGCCAGCAGGAGGGGGACAGATGCTTCTGGAAACACCATATATTTT. Residues: CASRRGTDASGNTIYF. The genes are TRBV10-2 and TRBJ1-3; the match to TRBD1 covers 7 bases. Germline trimming cut 6 bases from V and 1 base from J; bases unmatched to any gene: 9. The CDR3 is 16 amino acids. Germline V gene sequence: CDR1 WSHSY, CDR2 SAAADI.

This sequence joins TRBV20-1 and TRBJ1-1; D gene unclear. Looked up from germline, CDR1 is DFQATT and CDR2 is SNEGSKA (reference sequence). The V end lost 2 bases, the J end lost 1 base, and 2 bases lay between the germline ends. The CDR3 runs 11 residues. CDR3 residues: CSARQNTEAFF. DNA for the CDR3: TGCAGTGCTAGACAGAACACTGAAGCTTTCTTT.

The chain employs TRBV6-1 and TRBJ2-7, with 10 bases identical to TRBD2. The length of the CDR3 is 15 residues. The V gene end was trimmed by 2 bases and the J gene end by 4 bases; junction bases not matched to a gene: 5. Germline V CDR1 and CDR2: MNHNS, SASEGT. The CDR3: CASSELAGDLYEQYF. The CDR3 coding sequence is TGTGCCAGCAGTGAACTAGCGGGGGACCTTTACGAGCAGTACTTC.

V usage is TRBV9 and J usage is TRBJ1-5, with D unclear. Germline CDR1 reads SGDLS; CDR2 reads YYNGEE. Trimming left V 2 bases short and J 0 bases short, with 6 bases between. The CDR3 consists of 14 residues. In DNA form, the CDR3 reads TGTGCCAGCAGCGTCGGGTATAGCAATCAGCCCCAGCATTTT. Amino acids: CASSVGYSNQPQHF. The complete variable domain, with remaining parts taken from reference TRBV9 and TRBJ1-5, reads DSGVTQTPKHLITATGQRVTLRCSPRSGDLSVYWYQQSLDQGLQFLIQYYNGEERAKGNILERFSAQQFPDLHSELNLSSLELGDSALYFCASSVGYSNQPQHFGDGTRLSIL.

This chain uses TRBV5-1 with TRBJ1-2; D is perhaps TRBD1 (6 bases). The CDR3 is 12 amino acids. Trimming stripped 4 bases from V and 2 bases from J, with 6 bases between. Germline loops: CDR1 SGHRS, CDR2 YFSETQ. The CDR3 here is CASSQGNYGYTF. CDR3 DNA: TGCGCCAGCAGCCAGGGGAACTATGGCTACACCTTC.

The genes are TRBV5-4 and TRBJ2-7, with 7 bases identical to TRBD2. Germline V lookup: CDR1 SGHNT, CDR2 YYREEE (reference sequence). Losses at the gene ends were 4 bases for V and 3 bases for J; bases not matched to a gene: 7. There are 14 residues in the CDR3. The DNA for the CDR3 is TGTGCCAGCAGCCCCGGTGGGGGGGACTACGAGCAGTACTTC. This translates into CASSPGGGDYEQYF.

The chain recombines TRBV7-9 with TRBJ2-3; D is undetermined. CDR1 and CDR2 (germline): SEHNR, FQNEAQ (reference sequence). CDR3 length: 12 residues. Trimming removed 5 bases from V and 0 bases from J, with 3 bases in between. The CDR3 reads CASSRSTDTQYF. CDR3 coding DNA: TGTGCCAGCAGCCGTAGCACAGATACGCAGTATTTT.